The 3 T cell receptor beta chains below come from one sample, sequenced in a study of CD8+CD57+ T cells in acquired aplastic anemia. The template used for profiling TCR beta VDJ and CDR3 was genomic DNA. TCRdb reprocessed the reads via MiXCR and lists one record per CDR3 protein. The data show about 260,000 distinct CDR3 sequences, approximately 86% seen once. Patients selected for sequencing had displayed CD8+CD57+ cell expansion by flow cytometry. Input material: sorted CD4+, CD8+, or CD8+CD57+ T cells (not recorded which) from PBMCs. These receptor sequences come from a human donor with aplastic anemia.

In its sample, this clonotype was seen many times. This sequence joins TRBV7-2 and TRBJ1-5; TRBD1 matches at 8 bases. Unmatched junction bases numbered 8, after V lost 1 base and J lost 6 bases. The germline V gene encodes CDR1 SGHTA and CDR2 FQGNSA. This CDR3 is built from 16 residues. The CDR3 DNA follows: TGTGCCAGCAGCTTAGGGGGGGACAGGAGGGTTCAGCCCCAGCATTTT. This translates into CASSLGGDRRVQPQHF. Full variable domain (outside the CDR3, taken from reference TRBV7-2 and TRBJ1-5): GAGVSQSPSNKVTEKGKDVELRCDPISGHTALYWYRQSLGQGLEFLIYFQGNSAPDKSGLPSDRFSAERTGGSVSTLTIQRTQQEDSAVYLCASSLGGDRRVQPQHFGDGTRLSIL.

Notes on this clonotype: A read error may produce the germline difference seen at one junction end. Written as DNA, the CDR3 is TGCGCCAGCAGCCTATACAGGATAAGCAATCAGCCCCAGCATTTC. This gives the protein CASSLYRISNQPQHF. V usage is TRBV4-3 and J usage is TRBJ2-7; a weak D match, TRBD1 (5 bases). The CDR3 covers 15 residues. Germline V gene sequence: CDR1 LGHNA, CDR2 YSLEER.

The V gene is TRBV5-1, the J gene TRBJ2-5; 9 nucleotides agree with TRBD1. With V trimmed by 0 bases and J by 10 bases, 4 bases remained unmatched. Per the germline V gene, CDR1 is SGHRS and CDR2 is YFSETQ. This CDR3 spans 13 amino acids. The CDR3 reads CASSLAQGQGQYF. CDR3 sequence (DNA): TGCGCCAGCAGCTTGGCCCAGGGACAGGGCCAGTACTTC.